This is a list of T cell receptor beta chains from one sample in a study of T cell changes during pregnancy in multiple sclerosis. The method was immunoSEQ multiplex PCR; TCRdb's version includes in-frame clones alone and lacks a portion of them. The sample has some 130,000 clones; roughly 95% are singletons. The sample was peripheral blood, taken after pregnancy. The source of these receptors is a female donor with multiple sclerosis, enrolled in a pregnancy study. Both conserved end residues are part of each CDR3. A D gene is named only where the DNA matches it firmly. Not every row has a clone size; where given, it reads once, few, many or a size class.

j_call v_call cdr3_length clone_size d_call cdr3_nt cdr3_aa
TRBJ2-7 TRBV28 14 - TRBD1 TGTGCCAGCAGCCCCGGGACAGCGACCTACGAGCAGTACTTC CASSPGTATYEQYF
TRBJ2-1 TRBV18 13 - - TGTGCCAGCTCGTCCACGGTTTACAATGAGCAGTTCTTC CASSSTVYNEQFF
TRBJ1-2 TRBV7-2 13 - - TGTGCCAGCAGCTCCCCGGGGAGCTATGGCTACACCTTC CASSSPGSYGYTF
TRBJ2-1 TRBV7-3 15 once - TGTGCCAGCAGCTTAAGTACAGGGTGGGGCAATGAGCAGTTCTTC CASSLSTGWGNEQFF
TRBJ1-1 TRBV30 13 - TRBD1 TGTGCCCACGACGGGACAGGGAACACTGAAGCTTTCTTT CAHDGTGNTEAFF
TRBJ2-1 TRBV19 18 - TRBD2 TGTGCCAGTAGTTTCCGAGGGACTAGCGGGACCTCCTACAATGAGCAGTTCTTC CASSFRGTSGTSYNEQFF
TRBJ1-2 TRBV4-1 15 - - TGCGCCAGCAGCCCGTCTGAGATGTCTAACTATGGCTACACCTTC CASSPSEMSNYGYTF
TRBJ2-1 TRBV5-4 14 once TRBD2 TGTGCCAGCAGTTCGAAGCGGGAGGCCCATGAGCAGTTCTTC CASSSKREAHEQFF
TRBJ2-4 TRBV25-1 14 - TRBD1 TGTGCCAGCAGTGAGGAGCGACAGGGCAACATTCAGTACTTC CASSEERQGNIQYF
TRBJ2-1 TRBV6-5 15 - TRBD2 TGTGCCAGCAGCCGAGGGACTAGCGGCTACAATGAGCAGTTCTTC CASSRGTSGYNEQFF
TRBJ2-5 TRBV5-1 17 - TRBD2 TGCGCCAGCAGCGCCGCATCGGCGGGGGTGCACCAAGAGACCCAGTACTTC CASSAASAGVHQETQYF
TRBJ1-1 TRBV2 13 - - TGTTCCAACAAGGACACCCTGAACACTGAAGCTTTCTTT CSNKDTLNTEAFF
TRBJ2-1 TRBV4-3 13 - - TGCGCCAGCAGCCAAGGGGAGTTATCCAAGCAGTTCTTC CASSQGELSKQFF
TRBJ2-3 TRBV9 16 once TRBD2 TGTGCCAGCAGCGGGAGTGCAGCGGGAGACACAGATACGCAGTATTTT CASSGSAAGDTDTQYF
TRBJ2-3 TRBV5-1 17 - TRBD1 TGCGCCAGCAGCTTGGGGGCAGGGGGATCCGGGACAGATACGCAGTATTTT CASSLGAGGSGTDTQYF
TRBJ1-5 TRBV30 15 - - TGTGCCTGGAGTGTACAACAGGGTGGCAATCAGCCCCAGCATTTT CAWSVQQGGNQPQHF
TRBJ2-1 TRBV14 13 - TRBD1 TGTGCCAGCAGCCCGACAGGGATGGTTGAGCAGTTCTTC CASSPTGMVEQFF
TRBJ1-5 TRBV19 15 - TRBD1 TGTGCCAGTAGTATTGGACAGGGGGGCAATCAGCCCCAGCATTTT CASSIGQGGNQPQHF
TRBJ2-2 TRBV19 15 - - TGTGCCAGTAGTATTTACAGGTTGAACACCGGGGAGCTGTTTTTT CASSIYRLNTGELFF
TRBJ2-3 TRBV7-6 14 - - TGTGCCAGCAGCTTAGCTACCAGGGCGGATACGCAGTATTTT CASSLATRADTQYF
TRBJ2-3 TRBV9 16 - TRBD1 TGTGCCAGCAGCCCCACGGGAACAGGGGGGATAGATACGCAGTATTTT CASSPTGTGGIDTQYF
TRBJ2-2 TRBV5-1 15 - TRBD2 TGCGCCAGCAGCGCCACTAGCGGGAGCGGCGGGGAGCTGTTTTTT CASSATSGSGGELFF
TRBJ1-1 TRBV19 13 - - TGTGCCAGTAGTAGGGAGAGAAACACTGAAGCTTTCTTT CASSRERNTEAFF
TRBJ1-5 TRBV28 15 - TRBD1 TGTGCCAGCAGCCCCGGGACAGGGGGTTCCCAGCCCCAGCATTTT CASSPGTGGSQPQHF
TRBJ2-6 TRBV21-1 17 - - TGTGCCAGCAGCAAAGCGAAAGCGGGGCGCGGGGCCAACGTCCTGACTTTC CASSKAKAGRGANVLTF
TRBJ2-7 TRBV28 13 - TRBD2 TGTGCCAGCAAGGTAGCGGGATCCTACGAGCAGTACTTC CASKVAGSYEQYF
TRBJ2-3 TRBV28 17 - TRBD2 TGTGCCAGTCGGGGACTAGCGGGAAGAAAGAGCACAGATACGCAGTATTTT CASRGLAGRKSTDTQYF
TRBJ2-7 TRBV28 16 - - TGTGCCAGCAGTGCACCAAGTGGGGGCAGGAGCTACGAGCAGTACTTC CASSAPSGGRSYEQYF
TRBJ2-7 TRBV27 16 - TRBD2 TGTGCCAGCACAAATCACCCGGGACTAGCGTCTAATGAGCAGTACTTC CASTNHPGLASNEQYF
TRBJ1-1 TRBV19 15 - - TGTGCCAGTAGTATAGTAGGGGTCGGCGGCACTGAAGCTTTCTTT CASSIVGVGGTEAFF
TRBJ1-3 TRBV5-1 13 few - TGCGCCAGCAGTCATCCCGAGGGAAACACCATATATTTT CASSHPEGNTIYF
TRBJ1-1 TRBV27 15 - - TGTGCCAGCAAAGTTACCCTATGGAGAGAATCTGAAGCTTTCTTT CASKVTLWRESEAFF
TRBJ2-3 TRBV6-5 15 - - TGTGCCAGCAGTTACCGTCCGGGGAGCACAGATACGCAGTATTTT CASSYRPGSTDTQYF
TRBJ1-1 TRBV6-5 15 - TRBD1 TGTGCCAGCAGTTACCTCCAGGGGGGAAACACTGAAGCTTTCTTT CASSYLQGGNTEAFF
TRBJ1-1 TRBV2 13 few - TGTGCCAGCAGTGAAATAAATGGGGCGGAAGCTTTCTTT CASSEINGAEAFF
TRBJ2-1 TRBV7-9 16 - - TGTGCCAGCAGCCCCGACGGGGGACTGGGATACAATGAGCAGTTCTTC CASSPDGGLGYNEQFF
TRBJ1-2 TRBV28 14 - - TGTGCCAGCAGCCAAGGGGGGGGAATGTATGGCTACACCTTC CASSQGGGMYGYTF
TRBJ2-6 TRBV28 16 - - TGTGCCAGCAGTCCCTACAGGCTTTCTGGGGCCAACGTCCTGACTTTC CASSPYRLSGANVLTF
TRBJ1-5 TRBV19 12 - TRBD1 TGTGCCAGTAGGACAGGGAATCAGCCCCAGCATTTT CASRTGNQPQHF
TRBJ2-2 TRBV28 15 - TRBD2 TGTGCCAGCAGTTTATTGGCGGGAGGGACCGGGGAGCTGTTTTTT CASSLLAGGTGELFF